One and the same sample provided the 10 T cell receptor beta chains below, sequenced in a study of cytotoxic CD8 clonotypes in ibrutinib-treated CLL. Assay: immunoSEQ multiplex PCR; the TCRdb copy retains only in-frame clones and omits some. Of around 70,000 clones in the sample, around 84% are singletons; the top ten hold roughly 8%. The sequencing used PBMCs, collected at disease progression, from a patient treated with ibrutinib. The source is a human donor with chronic lymphocytic leukemia.

CDR3 sequence: CASSAYGPSYEQYF. The DNA of the CDR3 is TGTGCCAGCTCAGCCTATGGACCCTCCTACGAGCAGTACTTC. The chain employs TRBV18 and TRBJ2-7; D unresolved. CDR3 length: 14 amino acids. Germline V gives CDR1 KGHSH, CDR2 LQKENI. The V and J ends lost 5 bases and 0 bases respectively, with 11 bases between them.

The chain is built from TRBV6-1 and TRBJ2-6; TRBD2 might be the D (5 bases). Deletions cut 7 bases from V and 2 bases from J, with 12 bases between. Germline V gene data show CDR1 as MNHNS and CDR2 as SASEGT. CDR3 length: 15 amino acids. In nucleotides, the CDR3 is TGTGCCAGCAAGGGATCGGGAACTGGGGCCAACGTCCTGACTTTC. This sequence encodes CASKGSGTGANVLTF.

The J gene is TRBJ2-3, the V gene TRBV6-1, with 9 bases lining up with TRBD1. The trim removed 6 bases at V and 3 bases at J, leaving 4 bases unmatched. CDR1 MNHNS and CDR2 SASEGT come from the germline V gene. The CDR3 consists of 14 residues. The CDR3 DNA reads TGTGCCAGCAGCCGGGACAGGGTGACAGATACGCAGTATTTT. Translating gives CASSRDRVTDTQYF.

In its sample, this clone was seen a few times. The chain joins TRBV7-6 to TRBJ2-5; D is undetermined. The germline V gene encodes CDR1 SGHVS and CDR2 FNYEAQ. V lost 5 bases to trimming and J lost 4 bases, with 8 bases between them. The CDR3 is 12 residues long. For the CDR3, the DNA is TGTGCCAGCAGCGGGTTGGCAGAGACCCAGTACTTC. The encoded protein is CASSGLAETQYF.

The rearrangement joins TRBV18 to TRBJ1-3; no reliable D call. CDR1 is KGHSH, CDR2 LQKENI, per germline. The CDR3 length is 13 residues. Trimming took 3 bases from V and 13 from J, leaving 16 bases between them. The DNA of the CDR3 is TGTGCCAGCTCACCCCCAAGTGTGGGCGCAATATATTTT. Translating gives CASSPPSVGAIYF.

CDR3 bases: TGTGCCAGCAGCCTTCGACAGAGGTTGACTGAAGCTTTCTTT. This gives the protein CASSLRQRLTEAFF. J is TRBJ1-1 and V is TRBV5-8; the D gene is possibly TRBD1 (5 bases). V lost 4 bases to trimming and J lost 5 bases, with 15 bases between them. The germline CDR1 and CDR2 sequences are SGHTS and YDEGEE. This CDR3 comprises 14 residues.

The chain combines TRBV11-2 with TRBJ1-4; no reliable D call. Germline loops: CDR1 SGHAT, CDR2 FQNNGV. V was clipped by 1 base and J by 12 bases, with 9 bases between them. The CDR3 is made up of 12 amino acids. CDR3 in DNA: TGTGCCAGCAGCTTAGTACACGGGGAACTGTTTTTT. This translates into CASSLVHGELFF.

The chain employs TRBV6-1 and TRBJ1-1; possibly TRBD1 for D (5 bases). The length of the CDR3 is 15 residues. V was pared by 3 bases and J by 1 base, with 12 bases between. Germline V lookup: CDR1 MNHNS, CDR2 SASEGT. The CDR3 here is CASSDPVGGNTEAFF. DNA of the CDR3: TGTGCCAGCAGTGACCCTGTCGGGGGGAACACTGAAGCTTTCTTT.

This chain links TRBV5-1 with TRBJ1-3, with 7 bases aligning to TRBD1. Germline CDR1 and CDR2: SGHRS and YFSETQ. The CDR3 covers 15 residues. Losses at the gene ends were 3 bases for V and 4 bases for J; bases not matched to a gene: 7. The CDR3 loop is CASSSGTALGNTIYF. CDR3 sequence (DNA): TGCGCCAGCAGCTCCGGGACAGCACTAGGAAACACCATATATTTT.

This chain connects TRBV18 to TRBJ2-1, with 9 bases lining up with TRBD2. The trim removed 3 bases at V and 8 bases at J, leaving 8 bases unmatched. Germline assignment: CDR1 KGHSH and CDR2 LQKENI. The CDR3 runs to 15 residues. Here the CDR3 reads CASSPRLAGWDEQFF. The CDR3 DNA reads as TGTGCCAGCTCACCCCGGCTAGCGGGGTGGGATGAGCAGTTCTTC.